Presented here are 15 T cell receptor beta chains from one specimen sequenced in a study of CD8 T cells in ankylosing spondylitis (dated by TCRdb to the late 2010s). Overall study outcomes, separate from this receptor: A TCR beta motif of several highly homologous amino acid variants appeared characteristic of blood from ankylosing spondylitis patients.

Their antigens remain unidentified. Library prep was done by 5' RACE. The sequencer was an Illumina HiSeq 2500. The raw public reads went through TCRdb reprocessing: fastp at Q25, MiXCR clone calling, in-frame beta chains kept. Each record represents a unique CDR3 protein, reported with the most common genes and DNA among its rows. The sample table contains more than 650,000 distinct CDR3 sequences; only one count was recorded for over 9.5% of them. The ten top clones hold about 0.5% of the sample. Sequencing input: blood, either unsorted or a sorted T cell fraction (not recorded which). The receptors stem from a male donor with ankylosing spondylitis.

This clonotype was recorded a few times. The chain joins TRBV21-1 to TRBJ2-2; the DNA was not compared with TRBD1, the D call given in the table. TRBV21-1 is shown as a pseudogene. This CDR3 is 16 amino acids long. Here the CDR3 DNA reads TGTGCCAGCAGCAAAGGGAACAGGAGGAACACCGGGGAGCTGTTTTTT. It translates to CASSKGNRRNTGELFF.

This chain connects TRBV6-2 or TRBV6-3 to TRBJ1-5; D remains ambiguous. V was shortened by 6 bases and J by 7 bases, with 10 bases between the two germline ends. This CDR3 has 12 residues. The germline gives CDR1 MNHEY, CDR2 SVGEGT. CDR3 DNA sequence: TGTGCCAGCAGCCCACGGGAACAGCCCCAGCATTTT. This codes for CASSPREQPQHF.

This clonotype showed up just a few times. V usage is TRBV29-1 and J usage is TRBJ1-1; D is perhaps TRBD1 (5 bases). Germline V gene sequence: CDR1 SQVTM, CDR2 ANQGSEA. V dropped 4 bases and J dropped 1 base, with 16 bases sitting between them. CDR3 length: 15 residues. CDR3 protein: CSVVVVGRENTEAFF. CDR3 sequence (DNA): TGCAGCGTTGTGGTAGTTGGCAGGGAGAACACTGAAGCTTTCTTT.

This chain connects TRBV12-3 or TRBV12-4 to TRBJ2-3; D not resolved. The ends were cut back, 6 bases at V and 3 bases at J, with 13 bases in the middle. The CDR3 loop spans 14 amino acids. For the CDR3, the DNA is TGTGCCAGCAGCCCGAGGACGCAGACAGATACGCAGTATTTT. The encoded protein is CASSPRTQTDTQYF.

The CDR3 nucleotides read TGCAGTGCTAGGGGGAGTACGAAGCAGTACTTC. Translating it yields CSARGSTKQYF. The rearrangement uses TRBV20-1 and TRBJ2-7, with D perhaps matching TRBD2 (5 bases). This CDR3 has 11 amino acids. CDR1 and CDR2 from the germline V gene are DFQATT and SNEGSKA (reference sequence). Deletions cut 3 bases from V and 8 bases from J, with 11 bases between.

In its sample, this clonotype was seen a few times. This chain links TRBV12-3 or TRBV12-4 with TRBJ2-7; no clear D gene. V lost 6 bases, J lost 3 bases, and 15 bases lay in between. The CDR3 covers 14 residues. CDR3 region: CASSRLVGYYEQYF. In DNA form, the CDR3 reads TGTGCCAGCAGCCGGCTTGTTGGGTACTACGAGCAGTACTTC.

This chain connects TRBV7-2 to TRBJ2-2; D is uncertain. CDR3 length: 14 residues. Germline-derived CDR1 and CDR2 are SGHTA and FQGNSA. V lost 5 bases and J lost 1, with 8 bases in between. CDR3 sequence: CASSANRNTGELFF. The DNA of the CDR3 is TGTGCCAGCAGCGCAAACAGGAACACCGGGGAGCTGTTTTTT.

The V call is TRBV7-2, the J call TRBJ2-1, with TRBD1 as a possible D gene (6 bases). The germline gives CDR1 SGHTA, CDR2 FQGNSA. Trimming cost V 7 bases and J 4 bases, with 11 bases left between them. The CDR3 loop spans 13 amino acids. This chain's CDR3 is CASTKQGYNEQFF. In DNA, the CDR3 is TGTGCCAGCACCAAACAGGGTTACAATGAGCAGTTCTTC.

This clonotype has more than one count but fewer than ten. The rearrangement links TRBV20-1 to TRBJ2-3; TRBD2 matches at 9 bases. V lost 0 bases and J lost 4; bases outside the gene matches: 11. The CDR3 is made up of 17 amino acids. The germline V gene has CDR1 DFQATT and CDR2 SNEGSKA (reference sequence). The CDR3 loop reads CSARDGLAAGGSDTQYF. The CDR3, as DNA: TGCAGTGCTAGAGATGGACTAGCTGCGGGAGGGTCAGATACGCAGTATTTT.

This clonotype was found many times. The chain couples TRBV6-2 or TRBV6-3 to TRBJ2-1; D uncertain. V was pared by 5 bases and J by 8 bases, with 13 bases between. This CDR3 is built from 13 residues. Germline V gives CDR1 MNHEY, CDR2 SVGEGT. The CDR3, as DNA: TGTGCCAGCAGTAATCCGGACCATGATGAGCAGTTCTTC. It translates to CASSNPDHDEQFF.

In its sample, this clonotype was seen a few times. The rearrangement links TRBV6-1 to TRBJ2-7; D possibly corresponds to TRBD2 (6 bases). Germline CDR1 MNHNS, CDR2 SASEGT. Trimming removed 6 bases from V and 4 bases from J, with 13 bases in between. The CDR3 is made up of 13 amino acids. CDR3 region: CASRPGGGYEQYF. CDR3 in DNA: TGTGCCAGCAGGCCAGGAGGAGGGTACGAGCAGTACTTC.

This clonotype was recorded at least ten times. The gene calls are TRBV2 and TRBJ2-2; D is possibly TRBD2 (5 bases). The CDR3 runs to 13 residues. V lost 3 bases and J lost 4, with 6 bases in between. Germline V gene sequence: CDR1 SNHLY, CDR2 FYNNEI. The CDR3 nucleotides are TGTGCCAGCAGTGACCGGGGCACCGGGGAGCTGTTTTTT. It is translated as CASSDRGTGELFF.

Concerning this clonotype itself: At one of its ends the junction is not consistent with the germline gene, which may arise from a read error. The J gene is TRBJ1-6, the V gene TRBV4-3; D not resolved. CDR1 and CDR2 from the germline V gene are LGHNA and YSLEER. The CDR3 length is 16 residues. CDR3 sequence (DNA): TGCGCCAGCAGCCAATCTCCCCGGGCCTACAATTCACCCCTCCACTTT. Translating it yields CASSQSPRAYNSPLHF.

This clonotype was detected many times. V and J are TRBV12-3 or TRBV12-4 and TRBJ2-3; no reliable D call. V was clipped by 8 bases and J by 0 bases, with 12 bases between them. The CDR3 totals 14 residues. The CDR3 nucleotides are TGTGCCAGCCGGGTTAGTCCTAGCACAGATACGCAGTATTTT. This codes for CASRVSPSTDTQYF.

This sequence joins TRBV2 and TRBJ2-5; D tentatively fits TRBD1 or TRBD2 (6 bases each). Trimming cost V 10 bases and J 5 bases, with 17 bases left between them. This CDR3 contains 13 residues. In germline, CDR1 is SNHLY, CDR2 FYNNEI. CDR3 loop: CATKIPGAETQYF. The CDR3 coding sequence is TGTGCCACCAAGATCCCGGGGGCGGAGACCCAGTACTTC.